Below, 32 T cell receptor beta chains from the same sample are listed, as sequenced in a study of blood T cell repertoires in COVID-19. Sequenced by immunoSEQ multiplex PCR; TCRdb stores in-frame clones only, minus some. The data contain some 300,000 clones, around nine tenths of them singletons. Sequencing used peripheral blood. These TCRs come from a man aged 70 or older with acute or convalescent COVID-19.

The J gene is TRBJ1-5, the V gene TRBV18; D not resolved. The CDR3 spans 13 residues. Germline V gene sequence: CDR1 KGHSH, CDR2 LQKENI. V was trimmed by 6 bases and J by 7 bases, leaving 13 bases between them. The CDR3 spells CASSPGSEQPQHF. The DNA of the CDR3 is TGTGCCAGCTCCCCCGGGTCTGAGCAGCCCCAGCATTTT.

The table lists this clone with a count of one. The chain links TRBV5-1 to TRBJ1-3, with D unclear. The V and J ends lost 0 bases and 0 bases respectively, with 16 bases between them. Looked up from germline, CDR1 is SGHRS and CDR2 is YFSETQ. The CDR3 is made up of 18 amino acids. CDR3 nucleotide sequence: TGCGCCAGCAGCTTGGTGTCCCGGATGACTGACTCTGGAAACACCATATATTTT. This encodes CASSLVSRMTDSGNTIYF.

This clone was seen more than once but under ten times. The chain uses TRBV19 and TRBJ2-2; 8 bases line up with TRBD1. J gave up 5 bases and V 10 bases, and 9 bases lay outside the gene matches. The CDR3 covers 14 residues. Germline V CDR1 and CDR2: LNHDA, SQIVND (reference sequence). CDR3 sequence: CATLPRGRTGELFF. The CDR3 coding sequence is TGTGCCACCCTTCCCAGGGGGCGAACCGGGGAGCTGTTTTTT.

The chain couples TRBV15 to TRBJ2-1; maybe TRBD2 (6 bases). Germline V gene data show CDR1 as LNHNV and CDR2 as YYDKDF (reference sequence). The CDR3 is made up of 15 amino acids. The V end was cut by 6 bases, the J end by 0 bases, with 12 bases between. The CDR3 loop is CATSWDLSSYNEQFF. In DNA form, the CDR3 reads TGTGCCACCAGTTGGGACTTGAGCTCCTACAATGAGCAGTTCTTC.

Worth noting for this clone: Other DNA sequences within the sample encode an identical CDR3. The chain recombines TRBV18 with TRBJ2-3; 14 positions agree with TRBD2. Looked up from germline, CDR1 is KGHSH and CDR2 is LQKENI. CDR3 length equals 16 residues. J gave up 3 bases and V 3 bases, and 2 bases lay outside the gene matches. The chain's CDR3 is CASSPGTSGRTDTQYF. In DNA form, the CDR3 reads TGTGCCAGCTCACCTGGGACTAGCGGGAGAACAGATACGCAGTATTTT.

The chain couples TRBV2 to TRBJ1-2; a weak D match, TRBD1 (6 bases). Trimming left V 6 bases short and J 5 bases short, with 19 bases between. The CDR3 is 15 residues long. Germline CDR1 is SNHLY and CDR2 is FYNNEI. CDR3 DNA: TGTGCCAGCAGGGCCGGACAGTTTGTGGGATATGGCTACACCTTC. The encoded protein is CASRAGQFVGYGYTF. The whole variable domain, filled in from reference TRBV2 and TRBJ1-2, reads EPEVTQTPSHQVTQMGQEVILRCVPISNHLYFYWYRQILGQKVEFLVSFYNNEISEKSEIFDDQFSVERPDGSNFTLKIRSTKLEDSAMYFCASRAGQFVGYGYTFGSGTRLTVV.

The CDR3 sequence: CASSQGSGQNQPQHF. The DNA of the CDR3 is TGCGCCAGCAGCCAAGGGTCGGGACAGAACCAGCCCCAGCATTTT. The chain couples TRBV4-3 to TRBJ1-5; TRBD1 matches 7 bases. Germline CDR1 and CDR2: LGHNA and YSLEER. Trimming at V came to 1 base and at J to 7 bases, leaving 7 bases not matched to a gene. This CDR3 spans 15 amino acids.

V and J are TRBV11-2 and TRBJ2-1; 14 bases align to TRBD2. Trimming at V came to 5 bases and at J to 15 bases, leaving 6 bases not matched to a gene. The CDR3 consists of 13 residues. Germline loops: CDR1 SGHAT, CDR2 FQNNGV. The CDR3 region has the DNA TGTGCCAGCAGCACAGGGACTAGCGGGAGTGCGTTCTTC. Protein sequence: CASSTGTSGSAFF.

V gene TRBV4-3 combines with J gene TRBJ2-5, with TRBD2 matching over 10 bases. The CDR3 has 16 amino acids. Looked up from germline, CDR1 is LGHNA and CDR2 is YSLEER. V was pared by 1 base and J by 7 bases, with 9 bases of the junction left unmatched. The CDR3 protein is CASSQGLAGDATTQYF. The CDR3, as DNA: TGCGCCAGCAGCCAAGGGCTAGCGGGAGACGCCACGACCCAGTACTTC.

The chain combines TRBV5-1 with TRBJ2-1; weak D call: TRBD2 (6 bases). Germline V lookup: CDR1 SGHRS, CDR2 YFSETQ. Trimming took 4 bases from V and 9 from J, leaving 17 bases between them. CDR3 length: 14 amino acids. CDR3: CASSPWGDGGEQFF. The CDR3 DNA sequence: TGCGCCAGCAGCCCGTGGGGGGATGGGGGTGAGCAGTTCTTC.

The chain joins TRBV24-1 to TRBJ2-3; D remains ambiguous. The V gene's germline CDR1 is KGHDR and CDR2 SFDVKD. CDR3 size: 15 residues. V gave up 5 bases and J gave up 6 bases, with 17 bases separating them. The CDR3 DNA is TGTGCCACCAGTGGGGCCCGGTCCGTCGTTGATACGCAGTATTTT. The encoded protein is CATSGARSVVDTQYF.

This clone has only one observation. V is TRBV6-5 and J is TRBJ2-5, with TRBD2 as a possible D gene (6 bases). The V and J ends lost 6 bases and 5 bases respectively, with 19 bases between them. The CDR3 spans 15 residues. Germline CDR1 is MNHEY and CDR2 is SVGAGI. CDR3 residues: CASSRGRGMMETQYF. The CDR3 bases are TGTGCCAGCAGCCGGGGACGGGGGATGATGGAGACCCAGTACTTC.

This clone appeared once. V gene TRBV4-3 combines with J gene TRBJ1-1; 9 positions match TRBD1. CDR3 size: 16 residues. Germline CDR1 reads LGHNA; CDR2 reads YSLEER. V lost 3 bases and J lost 0; bases outside the gene matches: 5. The CDR3 sequence: CASSQTGGSLNTEAFF. DNA of the CDR3: TGCGCCAGCAGCCAGACAGGGGGGTCGTTGAACACTGAAGCTTTCTTT.

The chain combines TRBV10-1 with TRBJ1-5; D gene ambiguous. Trimming left V 4 bases short and J 0 bases short, with 10 bases between. Germline V gene sequence: CDR1 WNHNN, CDR2 SYGVQD (reference sequence). The CDR3 is 15 residues long. The CDR3 DNA sequence: TGCGCCAGCAGTGCCTCCGGGGATAGCAATCAGCCCCAGCATTTT. Its translation: CASSASGDSNQPQHF.

The chain couples TRBV19 to TRBJ1-4; D possibly corresponds to TRBD1 (5 bases). The CDR3 is made up of 15 amino acids. Germline V gives CDR1 LNHDA, CDR2 SQIVND (reference sequence). V was shortened by 10 bases and J by 4 bases, with 19 bases between the two germline ends. CDR3 bases: TGTGCCACCGGAGGGGACCTCCGACATAATGAAAAACTGTTTTTT. This translates into CATGGDLRHNEKLFF. Full variable domain (outside the CDR3, taken from reference TRBV19 and TRBJ1-4): DGGITQSPKYLFRKEGQNVTLSCEQNLNHDAMYWYRQDPGQGLRLIYYSQIVNDFQKGDIAEGYSVSREKKESFPLTVTSAQKNPTAFYLCATGGDLRHNEKLFFGSGTQLSVL.

The J gene is TRBJ2-3, the V gene TRBV5-5, with D possibly being TRBD2 (7 bases). Trimming took 4 bases from V and 4 from J, leaving 13 bases between them. The CDR3 spans 14 residues. Germline CDR1 SGHKS, CDR2 YYEKEE (reference sequence). CDR3 nucleotides: TGTGCCAGCAGCCAGGGGACTACGCCAGATACGCAGTATTTT. It is translated as CASSQGTTPDTQYF.

The V gene is TRBV28, the J gene TRBJ1-2, with 7 bases lining up with TRBD1. V lost 2 bases and J lost 2; bases outside the gene matches: 8. The CDR3 is 16 amino acids. Germline V gene data show CDR1 as MDHEN and CDR2 as SYDVKM. The CDR3 DNA is TGTGCCAGCAGTTTAGGGGGGACAGCAGTCAACTATGGCTACACCTTC. Protein product: CASSLGGTAVNYGYTF.

J is TRBJ2-5 and V is TRBV30, with 9 bases matching TRBD1. The CDR3 consists of 11 residues. The V gene end was trimmed by 5 bases and the J gene end by 6 bases; junction bases not matched to a gene: 1. From germline, CDR1 is GTSNPN and CDR2 SVGIG (reference sequence). CDR3 in DNA: TGTGCCTGGGGGACAGGGAAGACCCAGTACTTC. This encodes CAWGTGKTQYF.

The chain couples TRBV9 to TRBJ2-7, with D possibly TRBD1 on 7 matching bases. There are 16 residues in the CDR3. Germline V gene data show CDR1 as SGDLS and CDR2 as YYNGEE. V dropped 4 bases and J dropped 1 base, with 18 bases sitting between them. CDR3 residues: CASSRGQGGASYEQYF. The CDR3 DNA reads TGTGCCAGCAGCCGAGGCCAGGGGGGAGCTTCCTACGAGCAGTACTTC.

This chain uses TRBV5-1 with TRBJ1-1, with TRBD1 matching over 7 bases. Germline CDR1 and CDR2: SGHRS and YFSETQ. Germline trimming cut 0 bases from V and 3 bases from J; bases unmatched to any gene: 8. This CDR3 contains 16 residues. The CDR3 reads CASSLGAQGMDTEAFF. The CDR3 DNA reads TGCGCCAGCAGCTTGGGGGCACAGGGGATGGACACTGAAGCTTTCTTT.

The chain is built from TRBV4-2 and TRBJ2-1; 9 bases are shared with TRBD2. CDR3 length equals 19 residues. Per the germline V gene, CDR1 is LGHNA and CDR2 is YNFKEQ. After removal of 1 base from V and 5 bases from J, the junction contained 15 bases not matched to a gene. CDR3 protein: CASSQVLRSGGRAHNEQFF. The CDR3 bases are TGTGCCAGCAGCCAAGTACTTCGTTCTGGCGGGAGGGCCCACAATGAGCAGTTCTTC.

V is TRBV4-1 and J is TRBJ1-2, with TRBD1 matching 7 bases. The trim removed 0 bases at V and 8 bases at J, leaving 6 bases unmatched. CDR3 length: 14 residues. Germline V CDR1 and CDR2: MGHRA, YSYEKL. The CDR3 coding sequence is TGCGCCAGCAGCCAAGAAGACAGGGTAGGGGGCTACACCTTC. Translation gives CASSQEDRVGGYTF.

The chain is built from TRBV9 and TRBJ1-2; D ambiguous. The V end lost 3 bases, the J end lost 7 bases, and 10 bases lay between the germline ends. Germline loops: CDR1 SGDLS, CDR2 YYNGEE. This CDR3 is 12 amino acids long. This CDR3 is CASSAYTGGYTF. DNA of the CDR3: TGTGCCAGCAGCGCCTATACGGGTGGCTACACCTTC.

This rearrangement joins TRBV7-2 to TRBJ2-7, with a weak D call TRBD1 (6 bases). Between the trimmed V and J ends, which lost 1 base and 4 bases, there was a span of 11 bases. The CDR3 is made up of 14 amino acids. Germline values: CDR1 SGHTA, CDR2 FQGNSA. The CDR3 sequence: CASSLGGQIYEQYF. The DNA of the CDR3 is TGTGCCAGCAGCTTAGGAGGACAGATTTACGAGCAGTACTTC.

V is TRBV5-4 and J is TRBJ2-3, with TRBD2 identical over 14 bases. CDR3 size: 17 residues. The germline V gene encodes CDR1 SGHNT and CDR2 YYREEE (reference sequence). With 4 bases clipped from V and 4 bases from J, the junction kept 8 bases outside the gene matches. CDR3 DNA sequence: TGTGCCAGCAGCCCTGCGACTAGCGGGGGGGCCTCAGATACGCAGTATTTT. Its protein is CASSPATSGGASDTQYF. Combining the CDR3 with reference TRBV5-4 and TRBJ2-3 gives the whole variable domain ETGVTQSPTHLIKTRGQQVTLRCSSQSGHNTVSWYQQALGQGPQFIFQYYREEENGRGNFPPRFSGLQFPNYSSELNVNALELDDSALYLCASSPATSGGASDTQYFGPGTRLTVL.

This sequence joins TRBV6-1 and TRBJ1-5; 7 nucleotides agree with TRBD1. CDR1 and CDR2 (germline): MNHNS, SASEGT. The CDR3 runs to 15 residues. J was trimmed by 4 bases and V by 2 bases; bases with no gene match: 5. Here the CDR3 reads CASSERGGWNQPQHF. DNA of the CDR3: TGTGCCAGCAGTGAAAGAGGGGGCTGGAATCAGCCCCAGCATTTT.

This clone came up a few times. The chain is built from TRBV6-5 and TRBJ2-1; 7 bases line up with TRBD2. The CDR3 extends over 14 amino acids. V was clipped by 6 bases and J by 9 bases; unmatched bases: 11. Germline CDR1 is MNHEY and CDR2 is SVGAGI. CDR3 DNA: TGTGCCAGCAGGACCGGCGGGAGATCTAGTGAGCAGTTCTTC. This gives the protein CASRTGGRSSEQFF.

The chain couples TRBV28 to TRBJ1-2; D not certain. Trimming left V 3 bases short and J 5 bases short, with 7 bases between. Germline CDR1 reads MDHEN; CDR2 reads SYDVKM. The CDR3 totals 12 residues. CDR3 amino acids: CASSFAQYGYTF. The DNA of the CDR3 is TGTGCCAGCAGTTTCGCCCAGTATGGCTACACCTTC.

The chain links TRBV2 to TRBJ2-4; 7 positions agree with TRBD1. CDR1 and CDR2 from the germline V gene are SNHLY and FYNNEI. Trimming at V came to 6 bases and at J to 8 bases, leaving 7 bases not matched to a gene. CDR3 length: 13 amino acids. In DNA form, the CDR3 reads TGTGCCAGCAGGGGAACAGGGGTGTACATTCAGTACTTC. This sequence encodes CASRGTGVYIQYF.

V is TRBV7-2 and J is TRBJ2-5, with 8 bases that match TRBD2. Germline CDR1 reads SGHTA; CDR2 reads FQGNSA. CDR3 size: 16 residues. The V gene end was trimmed by 3 bases and the J gene end by 2 bases; junction bases not matched to a gene: 8. The CDR3 sequence is CASSFNSGASQETQYF. CDR3 DNA sequence: TGTGCCAGCAGCTTCAATAGCGGGGCTTCTCAAGAGACCCAGTACTTC.

This clone was seen once. This chain connects TRBV7-3 to TRBJ2-5; 8 bases agree with TRBD1. Trimming removed 4 bases from V and 4 bases from J; junction bases left unmatched: 2. This CDR3 has 13 amino acids. Germline V lookup: CDR1 SGHTA, CDR2 FQGTGA. CDR3 loop: CASSYTGGETQYF. Written as DNA, the CDR3 is TGTGCCAGCAGCTACACAGGGGGAGAGACCCAGTACTTC.

This clone was observed a handful of times. The V call is TRBV5-1, the J call TRBJ2-5; 9 positions agree with TRBD2. CDR1 and CDR2 from the germline V gene are SGHRS and YFSETQ. V lost 0 bases, J lost 2 bases, and 11 bases stayed unmatched. The length of the CDR3 is 18 residues. The CDR3 sequence: CASSLAVLAGSRQETQYF. CDR3 nucleotide sequence: TGCGCCAGCAGCTTGGCCGTACTAGCGGGCTCGAGGCAAGAGACCCAGTACTTC.